The rows below give T cell receptor beta chains drawn from one sample of a study of T cell repertoires in cytomegalovirus infection. No antigen is known for these receptors. TCRdb processed the reads anew with MiXCR; each CDR3 protein has one entry. The sample yields approximately 270,000 distinct CDR3 sequences, around 20% seen once. The specimen was cultured PBMCs, collected from culture after CMV antigen stimulation. These receptors were collected from a human donor in good health (CMV status not recorded). Some clones in this sample may be carry-over from other donors' samples. Both conserved end residues are part of each CDR3. D genes are given only for firm matches. Some rows mark clone size as missing; the rest say once, few, many or name a class of expanded clone.

size: NA
J: TRBJ1-1
V: TRBV7-3
D: TRBD1
DNA: TGTGCCAGCAGCCTAGGGGGCGTAGGATTGGGCACTGAAGCTTTCTTT
CDR3: CASSLGGVGLGTEAFF

size: many
J: TRBJ1-1
V: TRBV7-2
D: NA
DNA: TGTGCCAGCAGCTCCTTACCAGGGGTTGGTACTGAAGCTTTCTTT
CDR3: CASSSLPGVGTEAFF

size: many
J: TRBJ2-3
V: TRBV7-2
D: TRBD2
DNA: TGTGCCAGCAGCTCCAGACTAGCGGGAGTCGTAGATACGCAGTATTTT
CDR3: CASSSRLAGVVDTQYF

size: many
J: TRBJ1-5
V: TRBV28
D: NA
DNA: TGTGCCAGCAGCATTCTAAGGACCCTGGTTGACAGGTTCAATCAGCCCCAGCATTTT
CDR3: CASSILRTLVDRFNQPQHF

size: NA
J: TRBJ2-7
V: TRBV29-1
D: NA
DNA: TGCAGCGTTGCGGCCAGCTCCTACGAGCAGTACTTC
CDR3: CSVAASSYEQYF

size: few
J: TRBJ1-5
V: TRBV6-2/TRBV6-3
D: NA
DNA: TGTGCCAGCAGTTATCGTCAGGCGCAGGGCAATCAGCCCCAGCATTTT
CDR3: CASSYRQAQGNQPQHF

size: few
J: TRBJ1-2
V: TRBV12-3/TRBV12-4
D: NA
DNA: TGTGCCAGCACCCCCAGGGACTACTATGGCTACACCTTC
CDR3: CASTPRDYYGYTF

size: NA
J: TRBJ1-1
V: TRBV19
D: NA
DNA: TGTGCCAGTAGTAGTCAGGGGTTGCCGAACACTGAAGCTTTCTTT
CDR3: CASSSQGLPNTEAFF

size: few
J: TRBJ2-1
V: TRBV27
D: TRBD2
DNA: TGTGCCAGCACCGGACTAGCGGTGAGGGCGCGTGAGCAGTTCTTC
CDR3: CASTGLAVRAREQFF

size: NA
J: TRBJ1-3
V: TRBV27
D: NA
DNA: TGTGCCAGCAGTTTATCGAAACAGGGTGGAAACACCATATATTTT
CDR3: CASSLSKQGGNTIYF

size: few
J: TRBJ2-7
V: TRBV6-2/TRBV6-3
D: NA
DNA: TGTGCCAGCAGTTACGGGGATTCCTACGAGCAGTACTTC
CDR3: CASSYGDSYEQYF

size: few
J: TRBJ2-1
V: TRBV23-1
D: NA
DNA: TGCGCCAGCAGTCCCCCCATGAGTCCAGGGAGCTCCTACAATGAGCAGTTCTTC
CDR3: CASSPPMSPGSSYNEQFF

size: many
J: TRBJ2-7
V: TRBV7-2
D: TRBD1
DNA: TGTGCCAGCAGCACAAAGACAGGGACCTACGAGCAGTACTTC
CDR3: CASSTKTGTYEQYF

size: many
J: TRBJ1-1
V: TRBV6-1
D: NA
DNA: TGTGCCAGCAGTGAAGCGGGGGGCGTCCAAGCTTTCTTT
CDR3: CASSEAGGVQAFF

size: NA
J: TRBJ1-1
V: TRBV19
D: TRBD1
DNA: TGTGCCAGTAGGGGACAGGGGTACACTGAAGCTTTCTTT
CDR3: CASRGQGYTEAFF

size: NA
J: TRBJ1-1
V: TRBV6-2/TRBV6-3
D: NA
DNA: TGTGCCAGCAGTTACTCGTACAGTGAAGCTTTCTTT
CDR3: CASSYSYSEAFF

size: NA
J: TRBJ2-5
V: TRBV4-1
D: NA
DNA: TGCGCCAGCAGCCGAGGGTGGGCGGCCCAAGAGACCCAGTACTTC
CDR3: CASSRGWAAQETQYF

size: many
J: TRBJ1-4
V: TRBV7-2
D: TRBD1
DNA: TGTGCCAGCAGCCCCGACAGGGGCGTAGAAAAACTGTTTTTT
CDR3: CASSPDRGVEKLFF

size: many
J: TRBJ2-3
V: TRBV7-2
D: TRBD2
DNA: TGTGCCAGCAGCTTGGGCGGGAGACCAGATACGCAGTATTTT
CDR3: CASSLGGRPDTQYF

size: few
J: TRBJ1-5
V: TRBV2
D: TRBD1
DNA: TGTGCCAGCAAGAGGGGGCAGGGCGGACAGCCCCAGCATTTT
CDR3: CASKRGQGGQPQHF

size: NA
J: TRBJ2-3
V: TRBV6-2/TRBV6-3
D: NA
DNA: TGTGCCAGCAGAGAAAGCACAGATACGCAGTATTTT
CDR3: CASRESTDTQYF

size: many
J: TRBJ2-1
V: TRBV5-4
D: TRBD2
DNA: TGTGCCAGCAGCTTGGGGGCGGGAGCCATCGGGAATGAGCAGTTCTTC
CDR3: CASSLGAGAIGNEQFF

size: NA
J: TRBJ2-7
V: TRBV5-6
D: TRBD2
DNA: TGTGCCAGCAGCTTGGGAGCGGGGCTCTCCTACGAGCAGTACTTC
CDR3: CASSLGAGLSYEQYF

size: NA
J: TRBJ2-7
V: TRBV7-8
D: TRBD1
DNA: TGTGCCAGCAGCCCACCCGGACAGGAAGGATACGAGCAGTACTTC
CDR3: CASSPPGQEGYEQYF

size: NA
J: TRBJ1-3
V: TRBV7-4
D: NA
DNA: TGTGCCAGCAGCTTTGGGGTGATCGGAAACACCATATATTTT
CDR3: CASSFGVIGNTIYF

size: NA
J: TRBJ1-1
V: TRBV11-2
D: NA
DNA: TGTGCCAGCAGCTCCCGGGCGGGGAACACTGAAGCTTTCTTT
CDR3: CASSSRAGNTEAFF

size: NA
J: TRBJ2-1
V: TRBV7-2
D: TRBD1
DNA: TGTGCCAGCAGCTATCAGGGGGCCTACAATGAGCAGTTCTTC
CDR3: CASSYQGAYNEQFF

size: many
J: TRBJ1-4
V: TRBV7-2
D: TRBD1
DNA: TGTGCCAGCAGCCGGGACAGGGGTTACGAACTGTTTTTT
CDR3: CASSRDRGYELFF

size: few
J: TRBJ2-2
V: TRBV28
D: NA
DNA: TGTGCCAGCAGTTCCGAGCTGTACGTCGGGGAGCTGTTTTTT
CDR3: CASSSELYVGELFF

size: many
J: TRBJ2-1
V: TRBV7-2
D: NA
DNA: TGTGCCAGCAGCTTACCGGGACTCCAAAAAATCTCCTACAATGAGCAGTTCTTC
CDR3: CASSLPGLQKISYNEQFF

size: NA
J: TRBJ2-5
V: TRBV20-1
D: NA
DNA: TGCAGTGCTAGAGGTCTGGTCGTCGGGGCGTCTGAGACCCAGTACTTC
CDR3: CSARGLVVGASETQYF

size: many
J: TRBJ2-2
V: TRBV7-2
D: NA
DNA: TGTGCCAGCAGCTTAGGGCCCCAAACCAACACCGGGGAGCTGTTTTTT
CDR3: CASSLGPQTNTGELFF